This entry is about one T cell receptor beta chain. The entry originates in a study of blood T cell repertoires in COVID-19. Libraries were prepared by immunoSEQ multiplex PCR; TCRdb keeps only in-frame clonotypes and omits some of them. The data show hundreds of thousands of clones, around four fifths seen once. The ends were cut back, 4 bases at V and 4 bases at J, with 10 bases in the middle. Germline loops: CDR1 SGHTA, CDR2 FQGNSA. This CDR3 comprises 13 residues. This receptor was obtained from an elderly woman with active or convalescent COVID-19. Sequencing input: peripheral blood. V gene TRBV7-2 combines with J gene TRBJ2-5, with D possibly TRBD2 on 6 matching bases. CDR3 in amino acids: CASSYQGGETQYF. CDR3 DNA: TGTGCCAGCAGCTACCAGGGAGGAGAGACCCAGTACTTC.